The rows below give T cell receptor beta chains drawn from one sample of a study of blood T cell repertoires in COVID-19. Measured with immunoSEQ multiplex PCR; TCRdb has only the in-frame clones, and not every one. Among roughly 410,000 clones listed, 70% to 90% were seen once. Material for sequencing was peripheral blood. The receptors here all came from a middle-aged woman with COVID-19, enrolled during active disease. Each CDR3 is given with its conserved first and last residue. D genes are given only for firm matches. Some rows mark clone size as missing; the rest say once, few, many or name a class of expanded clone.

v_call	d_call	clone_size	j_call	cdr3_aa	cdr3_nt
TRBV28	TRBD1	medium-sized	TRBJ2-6	CASYRGPSSGANVLTF	TGTGCCAGTTACAGGGGCCCGAGCTCTGGGGCCAACGTCCTGACTTTC
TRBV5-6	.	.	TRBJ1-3	CASSFLPGYSGNTIYF	TGTGCCAGCAGCTTTTTACCAGGGTACTCTGGAAACACCATATATTTT
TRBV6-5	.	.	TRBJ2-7	CASSYSRAVRGEQYF	TGTGCCAGCAGTTACTCGAGGGCAGTCCGTGGCGAGCAGTACTTC
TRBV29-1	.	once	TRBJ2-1	CSVEDRRVIRRELGQFF	TGCAGCGTTGAAGATCGCAGGGTGATACGACGGGAGTTGGGGCAGTTCTTC
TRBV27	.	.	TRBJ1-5	CASSLQGYSNQPQHF	TGTGCCAGCAGTTTACAGGGGTATAGCAATCAGCCCCAGCATTTT
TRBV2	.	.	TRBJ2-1	CASSPSSYNEQFF	TGTGCCAGCTCCCCTAGCTCCTACAATGAGCAGTTCTTC
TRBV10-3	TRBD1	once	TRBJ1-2	CAIQGDGVYGYTF	TGTGCCATCCAGGGGGATGGAGTCTATGGCTACACCTTC
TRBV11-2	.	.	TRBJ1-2	CASSLGTGTPNYGYTF	TGTGCCAGCAGCTTAGGGACCGGGACACCAAACTATGGCTACACCTTC
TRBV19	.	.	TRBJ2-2	CASRAQIDYTGELFF	TGTGCCAGTAGGGCCCAGATTGATTACACCGGGGAGCTGTTTTTT
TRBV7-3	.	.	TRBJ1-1	CASSPGGVINTEAFF	TGTGCCAGCAGCCCCGGGGGGGTGATCAACACTGAAGCTTTCTTT
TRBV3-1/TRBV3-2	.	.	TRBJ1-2	CASSQDSGGSSYGYTF	TGTGCCAGCAGCCAAGATAGCGGGGGGTCGAGCTATGGCTACACCTTC
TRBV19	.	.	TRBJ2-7	CASSMGREWNEQYF	TGTGCCAGTAGTATGGGCAGGGAATGGAACGAGCAGTACTTC
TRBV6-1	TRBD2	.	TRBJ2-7	CASREAGTTGHEQYF	TGTGCCAGCAGAGAAGCCGGGACTACCGGCCACGAGCAGTACTTC
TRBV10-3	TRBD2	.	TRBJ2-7	CATGGGLTYEQYF	TGTGCCACCGGCGGGGGGCTCACCTACGAGCAGTACTTC
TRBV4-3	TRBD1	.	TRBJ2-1	CASSPSGQGAAVYNEQFF	TGCGCCAGCAGCCCATCCGGACAGGGGGCGGCTGTTTACAATGAGCAGTTCTTC
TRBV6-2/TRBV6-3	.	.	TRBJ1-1	CASSADSYTEAFF	TGTGCCAGCAGCGCCGACAGTTACACTGAAGCTTTCTTT
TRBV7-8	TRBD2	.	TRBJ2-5	CASSAASGKPQETQYF	TGTGCCAGCAGCGCCGCTAGCGGGAAGCCTCAAGAGACCCAGTACTTC
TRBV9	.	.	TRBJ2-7	CASSVGQASYEQYF	TGTGCCAGCAGCGTAGGCCAGGCGTCCTACGAGCAGTACTTC
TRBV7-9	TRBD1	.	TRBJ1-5	CASSLAAGGSNQPQHF	TGTGCCAGCAGCTTAGCGGCAGGGGGAAGCAATCAGCCCCAGCATTTT
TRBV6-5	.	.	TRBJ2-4	CARETLAAKNIQYF	TGTGCCAGGGAGACTTTAGCGGCCAAAAACATTCAGTACTTC
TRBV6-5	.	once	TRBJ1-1	CASTLTLVGGQKAFF	TGTGCCAGCACCTTAACCCTCGTCGGAGGACAGAAAGCTTTCTTT
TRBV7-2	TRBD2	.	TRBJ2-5	CASSISGGDPRETQYF	TGTGCCAGCAGCATTAGCGGGGGGGACCCGCGGGAGACCCAGTACTTC
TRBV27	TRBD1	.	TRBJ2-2	CASTTGGGPTGELFF	TGTGCCAGCACAACAGGGGGCGGCCCTACCGGGGAGCTGTTTTTT
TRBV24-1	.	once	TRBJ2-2	CAVKGDTGELFF	TGTGCCGTAAAGGGGGACACCGGGGAGCTGTTTTTT
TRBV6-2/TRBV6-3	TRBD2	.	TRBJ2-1	CASSFTSGYNEQFF	TGTGCCAGCAGTTTCACTAGCGGATACAATGAGCAGTTCTTC
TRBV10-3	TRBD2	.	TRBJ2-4	CAISGGRAGPKNIQYF	TGTGCCATCAGTGGGGGGAGGGCCGGGCCCAAAAACATTCAGTACTTC
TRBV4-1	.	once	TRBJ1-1	CASSQPGSIPITFF	TGCGCCAGCAGCCAACCAGGGTCCATACCCATAACTTTCTTT
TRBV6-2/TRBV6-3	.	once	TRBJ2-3	CASSYSSGDTDTQYF	TGTGCCAGCAGTTACTCCTCCGGAGACACAGATACGCAGTATTTT
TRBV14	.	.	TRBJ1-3	CASSNLKGRNSGNTIYF	TGTGCCAGCAGCAACCTTAAAGGGAGAAACTCTGGAAACACCATATATTTT
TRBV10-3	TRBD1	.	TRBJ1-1	CAIRDRQRNTEAFF	TGTGCCATCAGGGACAGGCAGAGAAACACTGAAGCTTTCTTT
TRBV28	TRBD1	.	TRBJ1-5	CASTPGQGSQPQHF	TGTGCCAGCACCCCGGGACAGGGGAGTCAGCCCCAGCATTTT
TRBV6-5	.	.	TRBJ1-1	CASSYATGQRGTEAFF	TGTGCCAGCAGTTACGCAACAGGGCAGCGAGGCACTGAAGCTTTCTTT
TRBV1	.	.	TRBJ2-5	CTSSQDPTGGSRETQYF	TGCACCAGCAGCCAAGATCCGACAGGGGGGAGTCGAGAGACCCAGTACTTC
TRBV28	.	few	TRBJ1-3	CASSLASGRNTIYF	TGTGCCAGCAGTTTAGCTTCAGGGAGAAACACCATATATTTT
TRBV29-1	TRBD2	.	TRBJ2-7	CSVGSGSLYEQYF	TGCAGCGTGGGTAGCGGGAGTCTATACGAGCAGTACTTC
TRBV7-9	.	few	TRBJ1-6	CASSLGENSPLHF	TGTGCCAGCAGCTTAGGGGAGAATTCACCCCTCCACTTT
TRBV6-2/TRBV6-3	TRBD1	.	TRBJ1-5	CASSGDRVYGQPQHF	TGTGCCAGCAGTGGCGACAGGGTTTATGGTCAGCCCCAGCATTTT
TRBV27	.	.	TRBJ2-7	CASTLENEQYF	TGTGCCAGCACCCTGGAGAACGAGCAGTACTTC
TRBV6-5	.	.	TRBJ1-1	CATNGFLAEAFF	TGTGCCACAAACGGGTTTTTGGCTGAAGCTTTCTTT
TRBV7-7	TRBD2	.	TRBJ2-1	CASSLTSGTYNEQFF	TGTGCTAGCAGCTTAACGAGCGGGACTTACAATGAGCAGTTCTTC
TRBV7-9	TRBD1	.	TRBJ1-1	CASSSFQGAATEAFF	TGTGCCAGCAGCTCATTCCAGGGGGCGGCCACTGAAGCTTTCTTT